Below are 22 T cell receptor beta chains sequenced from a single sample in a study of shared clonotypes between healthy human individuals. Clones were read by immunoSEQ multiplex PCR, and TCRdb kept only the in-frame ones, dropping some. There are millions of clones in the sample; 85% to 95% occur only once, and 0.1% to 0.15% lies in the top ten. What was sequenced was naive CD4+ T cells sorted from blood. The sample's subset: CD45RA+ positively selected. These receptors all stem from a man younger than 35 in good health.

V gene TRBV10-3 combines with J gene TRBJ2-7, with D maybe TRBD1 (6 bases). Trimming cost V 10 bases and J 3 bases, with 19 bases left between them. This CDR3 is 14 amino acids long. In germline, CDR1 is ENHRY, CDR2 SYGVKD. CDR3: CASNRDNTFYEQYF. In DNA, the CDR3 is TGTGCCAGCAACAGGGACAACACTTTCTACGAGCAGTACTTC.

The chain links TRBV9 to TRBJ2-3; D call uncertain. The CDR3 is made up of 16 amino acids. Germline lookup yields CDR1 SGDLS and CDR2 YYNGEE. Trimming removed 0 bases at V and 0 bases at J, with 11 bases between. In DNA form, the CDR3 reads TGTGCCAGCAGCGTAGCGCGACTTACTAGCACAGATACGCAGTATTTT. Amino acids: CASSVARLTSTDTQYF.

The chain has TRBV2 and TRBJ1-1; TRBD1 might be the D (5 bases). The germline V gene has CDR1 SNHLY and CDR2 FYNNEI. The V end lost 0 bases, the J end lost 9 bases, and 17 bases lay between the germline ends. The CDR3 is made up of 15 amino acids. CDR3 bases: TGTGCCAGCAGTGAAGCGCCGGGGCTAACGAGGAAAGCTTTCTTT. Its protein product is CASSEAPGLTRKAFF.

The chain recombines TRBV28 with TRBJ1-3; 8 bases agree with TRBD1. CDR1 MDHEN and CDR2 SYDVKM come from the germline V gene. The V gene end was trimmed by 4 bases and the J gene end by 0 bases; junction bases not matched to a gene: 5. The length of the CDR3 is 16 residues. CDR3 DNA sequence: TGTGCCAGCAGTTCTCCGGGACAGGCCTCTGGAAACACCATATATTTT. Its protein is CASSSPGQASGNTIYF.

Comments on this clone: The same CDR3 can be traced to other DNA sequences in this sample. The rearrangement joins TRBV5-1 to TRBJ2-5; no clear D. This CDR3 is built from 12 residues. Germline CDR1 reads SGHRS; CDR2 reads YFSETQ. Trimming removed 2 bases from V and 4 bases from J, with 6 bases in between. CDR3 loop: CASSLTAETQYF. CDR3 DNA: TGCGCCAGCAGCTTAACTGCAGAGACCCAGTACTTC.

The chain joins TRBV7-6 to TRBJ2-3; 11 positions match TRBD2. The CDR3 length is 18 residues. Germline CDR1 SGHVS, CDR2 FNYEAQ. Trimming took 0 bases from V and 6 from J; bases not matched to a gene: 11. The CDR3 loop is CASSLAALGVAGGDTQYF. The CDR3 DNA reads TGTGCCAGCAGCTTAGCGGCCCTCGGGGTAGCGGGAGGGGATACGCAGTATTTT.

The rearrangement uses TRBV7-9 and TRBJ2-1; 9 nucleotides line up with TRBD1. The CDR3 extends over 16 amino acids. From germline, CDR1 is SEHNR and CDR2 FQNEAQ (reference sequence). V gave up 5 bases and J gave up 12 bases; unmatched junction bases: 17. CDR3 in amino acids: CASSTYRGLAVSGQFF. The DNA of the CDR3 is TGTGCCAGCAGCACCTACAGGGGGCTAGCGGTAAGCGGGCAGTTCTTC.

This clone was seen once. The V call is TRBV5-5, the J call TRBJ2-5, with D perhaps TRBD1 or TRBD2 (5 bases each). The CDR3 runs 14 residues. Germline CDR1 is SGHKS and CDR2 is YYEKEE (reference sequence). The V end was cut by 7 bases, the J end by 3 bases, with 16 bases between. CDR3 bases: TGTGCCAGCGTGCGGGCAGGGAATGAAGAGACCCAGTACTTC. Encoded protein: CASVRAGNEETQYF.

As concerns this clone: Its ends do not fully match the called genes, so a read error is possible. The genes are TRBV6-1 and TRBJ1-2, with D perhaps TRBD1 (5 bases). The CDR3 loop spans 11 amino acids. Germline assignment: CDR1 MNHNS and CDR2 SASEGT. The CDR3 region is CASSETRDEAF. The DNA of the CDR3 is TGTGCCAGCAGTGAAACTAGGGACGAGGCCTTC.

Concerning this clone itself: Other DNA sequences of this sample code for an identical CDR3. J is TRBJ2-5 and V is TRBV7-2; tentatively, D is TRBD2 (6 bases). V lost 1 base to trimming and J lost 2 bases, with 11 bases between them. The CDR3 totals 15 residues. Germline V gene sequence: CDR1 SGHTA, CDR2 FQGNSA. DNA for the CDR3: TGTGCCAGCAGCTTAGGCCGCGGGGCGCAAGAGACCCAGTACTTC. It encodes CASSLGRGAQETQYF. Full variable domain (rest looked up from reference TRBV7-2 and TRBJ2-5): GAGVSQSPSNKVTEKGKDVELRCDPISGHTALYWYRQSLGQGLEFLIYFQGNSAPDKSGLPSDRFSAERTGGSVSTLTIQRTQQEDSAVYLCASSLGRGAQETQYFGPGTRLLVL.

This clone occurred once. The J gene is TRBJ1-6, the V gene TRBV5-1; maybe TRBD1 (5 bases). Per germline, CDR1 SGHRS and CDR2 YFSETQ. The CDR3 runs 16 residues. V was pared by 2 bases and J by 7 bases, with 16 bases between. The CDR3 loop reads CASSLQAAYGNSPLHF. Here the CDR3 DNA reads TGCGCCAGCAGCTTACAGGCGGCCTATGGAAATTCACCCCTCCACTTT. The entire variable domain, with the rest obtained from reference TRBV5-1 and TRBJ1-6, is as follows: KAGVTQTPRYLIKTRGQQVTLSCSPISGHRSVSWYQQTPGQGLQFLFEYFSETQRNKGNFPGRFSGRQFSNSRSEMNVSTLELGDSALYLCASSLQAAYGNSPLHFGNGTRLTVT.

Concerning this clone: The sample contains more than one DNA sequence encoding this CDR3. The gene calls are TRBV29-1 and TRBJ1-1, with TRBD1 as a possible D gene (5 bases). Germline assignment: CDR1 SQVTM and CDR2 ANQGSEA. This CDR3 region has 13 residues. Trimming stripped 4 bases from V and 0 bases from J, with 9 bases between. The CDR3 DNA is TGCAGCGTTGGTCAGGGACTGAACACTGAAGCTTTCTTT. It encodes CSVGQGLNTEAFF.

The chain carries TRBV6-1 and TRBJ1-2; D remains ambiguous. The CDR3 has 14 amino acids. From germline, CDR1 is MNHNS and CDR2 SASEGT. Between the trimmed V and J ends, which lost 2 bases and 4 bases, there was a span of 11 bases. The CDR3 DNA is TGTGCCAGCAGTGAATTAGGCCGATTCTATGGCTACACCTTC. Translated, it gives CASSELGRFYGYTF.

This clone was observed once. This chain connects TRBV5-6 to TRBJ2-7; unclear D gene. Trimming cost V 0 bases and J 2 bases, with 9 bases left between them. Germline V lookup: CDR1 SGHDT, CDR2 YYEEEE. The length of the CDR3 is 14 residues. The CDR3, as DNA: TGTGCCAGCAGCTTGGGGCTGGGCCCCTACGAGCAGTACTTC. Translation gives CASSLGLGPYEQYF.

J is TRBJ1-6 and V is TRBV6-6; D is possibly TRBD1 (5 bases). V lost 0 bases and J lost 2, with 8 bases in between. Germline V gene data show CDR1 as MNHNY and CDR2 as SVGAGI (reference sequence). The CDR3 consists of 16 residues. The CDR3 DNA reads as TGTGCCAGCAGTTACTCGCAGGACACCTATAATTCACCCCTCCACTTT. Translated: CASSYSQDTYNSPLHF.

This clone has only one observation. The CDR3 loop is CASSYSAVNTQYF. In nucleotides, the CDR3 is TGTGCCAGCAGTTACTCCGCGGTGAATACGCAGTATTTT. The chain is built from TRBV6-5 and TRBJ2-3; D gene ambiguous. The germline V and J ends were trimmed by 0 bases and 7 bases, with 8 bases remaining between them. The CDR3 contains 13 residues. Germline V gives CDR1 MNHEY, CDR2 SVGAGI.

The chain uses TRBV6-1 and TRBJ2-7; 8 nucleotides match TRBD1. J gave up 6 bases and V 8 bases, and 6 bases lay outside the gene matches. This CDR3 contains 12 residues. The germline gives CDR1 MNHNS, CDR2 SASEGT. The CDR3, as DNA: TGTGCCAGCCGCCGGACAGGGCCCGAGCAGTACTTC. Encoded protein: CASRRTGPEQYF.

The chain has TRBV4-1 and TRBJ1-6; possibly TRBD1 for D (6 bases). CDR1 and CDR2 (germline): MGHRA, YSYEKL. The CDR3 is 17 amino acids. Trimming took 0 bases from V and 1 from J, leaving 10 bases between them. The CDR3 coding sequence is TGCGCCAGCAGCCAAGAAGGAGGGGGATCCTATAATTCACCCCTCCACTTT. This gives the protein CASSQEGGGSYNSPLHF.

This chain links TRBV6-5 with TRBJ1-3, with TRBD1 as a possible D gene (5 bases). The CDR3 is 14 residues long. Trimming stripped 0 bases from V and 3 bases from J, with 6 bases between. Germline CDR1 reads MNHEY; CDR2 reads SVGAGI. CDR3 residues: CASSYSDSGNTIYF. CDR3 DNA: TGTGCCAGCAGTTACTCTGACAGTGGAAACACCATATATTTT.

The chain joins TRBV5-1 to TRBJ1-3; 10 bases are a match to TRBD1. CDR3 size: 19 residues. Per the germline V gene, CDR1 is SGHRS and CDR2 is YFSETQ. V lost 0 bases and J lost 0; bases outside the gene matches: 9. The CDR3 DNA follows: TGCGCCAGCAGCTTGGCCGGGACAGGGGCATCATTCTCTGGAAACACCATATATTTT. This sequence encodes CASSLAGTGASFSGNTIYF.

The genes are TRBV6-1 and TRBJ2-3; D is perhaps TRBD1 (6 bases). V lost 4 bases to trimming and J lost 0 bases, with 14 bases between them. CDR3 length: 16 amino acids. Germline V lookup: CDR1 MNHNS, CDR2 SASEGT. The CDR3, as DNA: TGTGCCAGCAGTGTCGGACAGCTAACTAGCACAGATACGCAGTATTTT. Amino acid sequence: CASSVGQLTSTDTQYF.

The rearrangement links TRBV28 to TRBJ2-2, with 8 bases that match TRBD1. The V segment lost 1 base and the J segment 4 bases; nucleotides outside the gene matches: 5. The CDR3 spans 16 residues. CDR1 MDHEN and CDR2 SYDVKM come from the germline V gene. The CDR3 DNA is TGTGCCAGCAGTTTATCTGGACAGGGATTCACCGGGGAGCTGTTTTTT. This gives the protein CASSLSGQGFTGELFF.